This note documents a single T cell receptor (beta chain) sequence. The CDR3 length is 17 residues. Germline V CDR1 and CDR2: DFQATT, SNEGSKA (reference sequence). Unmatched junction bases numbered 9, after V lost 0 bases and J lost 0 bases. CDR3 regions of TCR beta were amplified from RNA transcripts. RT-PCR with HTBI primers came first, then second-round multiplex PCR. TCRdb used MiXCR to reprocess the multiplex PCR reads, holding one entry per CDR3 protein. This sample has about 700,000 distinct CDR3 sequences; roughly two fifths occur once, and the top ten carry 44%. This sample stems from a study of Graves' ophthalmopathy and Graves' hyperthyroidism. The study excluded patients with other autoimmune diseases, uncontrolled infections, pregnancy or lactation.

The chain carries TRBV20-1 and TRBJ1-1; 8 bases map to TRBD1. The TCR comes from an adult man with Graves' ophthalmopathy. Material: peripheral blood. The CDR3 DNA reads TGCAGTGCTAGAGACCCCGGGACAGGAGCAATGAACACTGAAGCTTTCTTT. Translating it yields CSARDPGTGAMNTEAFF.